The rows below give T cell receptor beta chains drawn from one sample of a study of identifying expanded T cells in peripheral blood. Libraries were prepared by immunoSEQ multiplex PCR; TCRdb keeps only in-frame clonotypes and omits some of them. Here the sample spans 60,000 to 70,000 clones, more than 75% being singletons. The specimen sequenced was blood. All receptors derive from a person between 18 and 75 years old in good health. The CDR3 runs from the conserved cysteine through the conserved F or W. The order of the fields is J gene, V gene, clone size, D gene, CDR3 protein, CDR3 DNA. The D gene is left open where the match is weak. Expanded clones are given a class, and other clones once, few, many or no size at all.

TRBJ2-3 TRBV25-1 NA NA CASSPGGLNRNTQYF TGTGCCAGCAGTCCTGGGGGTCTCAACAGGAATACGCAGTATTTT
TRBJ2-1 TRBV19 NA TRBD2 CASSISLKRTSGASSYNEQFF TGTGCCAGTAGTATTAGTCTTAAGAGGACTAGCGGAGCCAGCTCCTACAATGAGCAGTTCTTC
TRBJ2-3 TRBV27 NA TRBD1 CASSSGQGVDTQYF TGTGCCAGCAGTTCGGGACAGGGGGTAGATACGCAGTATTTT
TRBJ2-1 TRBV30 NA NA CAWNRPGGEQFF TGTGCCTGGAACAGACCCGGGGGTGAGCAGTTCTTC
TRBJ1-1 TRBV19 NA NA CASTPPFGGLNTEAFF TGTGCCAGCACCCCCCCTTTCGGAGGGTTGAACACTGAAGCTTTCTTT
TRBJ1-4 TRBV28 NA NA CASSPIGAGYEKLFF TGTGCCAGCAGTCCTATTGGGGCAGGATATGAAAAACTGTTTTTT
TRBJ2-1 TRBV4-2 NA TRBD1 CASSQERGQGYNEQFF TGTGCCAGCAGCCAAGAGAGGGGACAGGGTTACAATGAGCAGTTCTTC
TRBJ2-3 TRBV5-1 NA NA CASSTGNEDTQYF TGCGCCAGCAGCACAGGGAACGAAGATACGCAGTATTTT
TRBJ2-3 TRBV5-4 NA NA CASSLRGTDTQYF TGTGCCAGCAGCTTGAGGGGCACAGATACGCAGTATTTT
TRBJ2-2 TRBV6-1 NA NA CASSELRRGEGELFF TGTGCCAGCAGTGAATTAAGGAGGGGGGAAGGGGAGCTGTTTTTT
TRBJ2-2 TRBV6-4 NA NA CASSDSTGPANTGELFF TGTGCCAGCAGTGACTCGACGGGTCCGGCGAACACCGGGGAGCTGTTTTTT
TRBJ2-7 TRBV7-2 NA NA CASSFSLAYSYEQYF TGTGCCAGCAGCTTTTCACTAGCTTATTCCTACGAGCAGTACTTC
TRBJ2-7 TRBV5-4 NA TRBD1 CASSLMDRHYEQYF TGTGCCAGCAGCCTAATGGACAGGCACTACGAGCAGTACTTC
TRBJ1-1 TRBV20-1 NA NA CSARVGQPVFF TGCAGTGCTAGAGTGGGCCAGCCGGTATTCTTT
TRBJ1-1 TRBV30 NA TRBD1 CARGQLNTEAFF TGTGCCAGGGGGCAGCTGAACACTGAAGCTTTCTTT
TRBJ2-7 TRBV9 NA NA CASRASPLISSISYEQYF TGTGCCAGCAGAGCGTCCCCCTTGATCAGCTCGATTTCCTACGAGCAGTACTTC
TRBJ1-4 TRBV7-9 NA TRBD1 CASSVGQGAGINEKLFF TGTGCCAGCAGCGTGGGACAGGGGGCGGGTATTAATGAAAAACTGTTTTTT
TRBJ1-2 TRBV7-6 NA TRBD1 CASSLQGGRGYTF TGTGCCAGCAGCCTACAGGGGGGACGTGGCTACACCTTC
TRBJ2-2 TRBV10-3 NA NA CAINPEGFANTGELFF TGTGCCATCAACCCCGAGGGATTCGCGAACACCGGGGAGCTGTTTTTT
TRBJ2-3 TRBV6-1 few TRBD2 CASTGTSDADTQYF TGTGCCAGCACCGGGACTAGTGACGCAGATACGCAGTATTTT
TRBJ2-7 TRBV7-3 NA TRBD1 CASSSQGASYEQYF TGTGCCAGCAGCTCTCAGGGGGCCTCCTACGAGCAGTACTTC
TRBJ2-3 TRBV6-4 once NA CASSEASGTDTQYF TGTGCCAGCAGTGAAGCCTCCGGCACAGATACGCAGTATTTT
TRBJ2-7 TRBV5-6 NA NA CASSLIGRYEQYF TGTGCCAGCAGCTTGATAGGGAGGTACGAGCAGTACTTC
TRBJ2-3 TRBV5-1 NA NA CASSLGSYTDTQYF TGCGCCAGCAGCTTGGGCTCATACACAGATACGCAGTATTTT
TRBJ1-6 TRBV6-4 few TRBD1 CASSDSTGGNSPLHF TGTGCCAGCAGTGACTCGACAGGGGGTAATTCACCCCTCCACTTT
TRBJ2-3 TRBV5-4 NA TRBD2 CASSQGLAGADTQYF TGTGCCAGCAGCCAAGGACTAGCGGGAGCAGATACGCAGTATTTT
TRBJ2-2 TRBV7-8 NA NA CASTWQGGPGELFF TGTGCCAGCACATGGCAGGGAGGTCCCGGGGAGCTGTTTTTT
TRBJ2-7 TRBV18 once TRBD1 CASSQDRGNEQYF TGTGCCAGCTCACAAGACAGGGGTAACGAGCAGTACTTC
TRBJ2-6 TRBV6-4 NA NA CASSDSNSGANVLTF TGTGCCAGCAGTGACTCAAACTCTGGGGCCAACGTCCTGACTTTC
TRBJ2-1 TRBV5-4 few NA CASSLERYNEQFF TGTGCCAGCAGCTTGGAACGATACAATGAGCAGTTCTTC
TRBJ2-1 TRBV2 NA NA CASSVSPTPLSYNEQFF TGTGCCAGCAGTGTGAGCCCGACTCCACTCTCCTACAATGAGCAGTTCTTC
TRBJ2-3 TRBV6-5 NA TRBD2 CASRSGGAPTDTQYF TGTGCCAGCAGAAGCGGGGGGGCCCCCACAGATACGCAGTATTTT
TRBJ2-2 TRBV6-5 NA TRBD1 CATGRQGVTGELFF TGTGCCACGGGAAGACAGGGGGTCACCGGGGAGCTGTTTTTT
TRBJ2-6 TRBV15 NA NA CATGVVGFGANVLTF TGTGCCACCGGGGTTGTAGGCTTTGGGGCCAACGTCCTGACTTTC
TRBJ2-1 TRBV16 NA NA CASSRPRQYAYNEQFF TGTGCCAGCAGCCGTCCAAGACAGTATGCCTACAATGAGCAGTTCTTC
TRBJ2-3 TRBV7-3 NA TRBD2 CASSPQSGGGVTDTQYF TGTGCCAGCAGCCCCCAATCCGGCGGGGGGGTCACAGATACGCAGTATTTT
TRBJ2-1 TRBV10-3 NA NA CAISERGDNNEQFF TGTGCCATCAGTGAGAGGGGGGATAACAATGAGCAGTTCTTC
TRBJ2-1 TRBV6-4 few TRBD2 CASSDGLAGNEQFF TGTGCCAGCAGTGACGGACTAGCGGGCAATGAGCAGTTCTTC
TRBJ1-6 TRBV28 NA TRBD1 CASSLSDRGSPLHF TGTGCCAGCAGTTTATCGGACAGGGGTTCACCCCTCCACTTT
TRBJ1-4 TRBV7-9 NA TRBD1 CASSEGQTNEKLFF TGTGCCAGCAGCGAGGGACAGACTAATGAAAAACTGTTTTTT
TRBJ1-6 TRBV5-1 NA TRBD1 CASSSGTASSYNSPLHF TGCGCCAGCAGCTCCGGGACAGCAAGCTCCTATAATTCACCCCTCCACTTT
TRBJ2-7 TRBV7-9 NA NA CASSRPHPREHTLYEQYF TGTGCCAGCAGCCGACCGCACCCCAGGGAACACACACTCTACGAGCAGTACTTC
TRBJ2-5 TRBV28 NA NA CASSLDEQETQYF TGTGCCAGCAGTTTGGACGAACAAGAGACCCAGTACTTC
TRBJ2-3 TRBV29-1 NA NA CSVVRPSTDTQYF TGCAGCGTTGTGAGGCCTAGCACAGATACGCAGTATTTT
TRBJ2-1 TRBV5-4 NA TRBD2 CASSSGLAGAYNEQFF TGTGCCAGCAGCTCCGGACTAGCGGGGGCTTACAATGAGCAGTTCTTC
TRBJ2-5 TRBV7-9 NA NA CASSPRDTGQETQYF TGTGCCAGCAGCCCACGGGACACCGGTCAAGAGACCCAGTACTTC
TRBJ2-3 TRBV4-1 NA TRBD2 CASSPPPGGMQYF TGCGCCAGCAGCCCCCCCCCGGGAGGGATGCAGTATTTT
TRBJ2-1 TRBV27 NA TRBD2 CATRLASNNEQFF TGTGCCACCCGACTAGCTTCCAATAATGAGCAGTTCTTC
TRBJ2-3 TRBV2 NA NA CASSFSASTDTQYF TGTGCCAGCAGTTTTAGCGCGAGCACAGATACGCAGTATTTT
TRBJ1-3 TRBV19 NA TRBD1 CASRGQAYSGNTIYF TGTGCCAGTAGGGGACAGGCTTACTCTGGAAACACCATATATTTT